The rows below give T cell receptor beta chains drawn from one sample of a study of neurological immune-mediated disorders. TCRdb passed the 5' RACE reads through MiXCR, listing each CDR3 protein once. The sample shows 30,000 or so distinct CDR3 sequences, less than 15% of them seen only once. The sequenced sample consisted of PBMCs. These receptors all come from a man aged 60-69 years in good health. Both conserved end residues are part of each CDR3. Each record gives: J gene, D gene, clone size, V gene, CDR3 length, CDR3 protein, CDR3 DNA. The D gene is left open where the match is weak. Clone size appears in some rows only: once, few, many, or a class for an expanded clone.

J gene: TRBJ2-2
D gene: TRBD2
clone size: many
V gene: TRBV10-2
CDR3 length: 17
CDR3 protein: CASYPGLAGGVTGELFF
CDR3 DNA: TGCGCCAGTTACCCGGGACTAGCGGGAGGAGTCACCGGGGAGCTGTTTTTT

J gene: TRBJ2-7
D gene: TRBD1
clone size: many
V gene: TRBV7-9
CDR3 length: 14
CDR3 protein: CASEGWDRAAEQYF
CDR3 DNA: TGTGCCAGCGAAGGATGGGACAGGGCGGCCGAGCAGTACTTC

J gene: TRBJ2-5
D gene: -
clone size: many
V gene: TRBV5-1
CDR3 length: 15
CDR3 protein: CASSQEGADTGTQYF
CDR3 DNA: TGCGCCAGCTCTCAGGAAGGGGCCGATACGGGGACCCAGTACTTC

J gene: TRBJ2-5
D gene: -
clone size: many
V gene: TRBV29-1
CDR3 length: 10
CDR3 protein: CSVAVETQYF
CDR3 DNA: TGCAGCGTCGCAGTGGAGACCCAGTACTTC

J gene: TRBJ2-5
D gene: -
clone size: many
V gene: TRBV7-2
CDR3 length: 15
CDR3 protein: CASSLAGTDQETQYF
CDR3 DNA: TGTGCCAGCAGCTTAGCAGGGACGGACCAAGAGACCCAGTACTTC

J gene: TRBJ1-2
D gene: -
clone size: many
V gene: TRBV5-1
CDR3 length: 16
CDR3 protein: CASRGTGPKANYGYTF
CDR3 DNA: TGCGCCAGCAGGGGGACTGGGCCAAAAGCTAACTATGGCTACACCTTC

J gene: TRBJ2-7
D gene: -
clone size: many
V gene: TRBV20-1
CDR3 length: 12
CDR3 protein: CSAFPSTYEQYF
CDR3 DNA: TGCAGTGCTTTCCCTAGCACCTACGAGCAGTACTTC

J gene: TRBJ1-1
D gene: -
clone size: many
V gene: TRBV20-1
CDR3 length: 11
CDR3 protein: CSGAANTEAFF
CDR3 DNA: TGCAGTGGGGCAGCGAACACTGAAGCTTTCTTT

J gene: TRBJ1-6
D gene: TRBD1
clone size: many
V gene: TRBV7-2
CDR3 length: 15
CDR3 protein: CASSPRQGGYSPLHF
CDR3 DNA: TGTGCCAGCAGCCCAAGACAGGGGGGATATTCACCCCTCCACTTT

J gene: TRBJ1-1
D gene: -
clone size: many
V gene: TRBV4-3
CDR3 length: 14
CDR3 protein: CASSRGGWDTEAFF
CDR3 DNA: TGCGCCAGCAGCCGGGGGGGGTGGGACACTGAAGCTTTCTTT

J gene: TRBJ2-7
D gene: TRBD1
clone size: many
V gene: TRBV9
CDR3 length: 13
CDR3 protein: CASSPGQGWEQYF
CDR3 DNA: TGTGCCAGCAGCCCGGGACAGGGCTGGGAGCAGTACTTC

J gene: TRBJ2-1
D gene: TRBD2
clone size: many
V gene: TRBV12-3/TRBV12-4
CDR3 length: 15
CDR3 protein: CASSPGLAGAGEQFF
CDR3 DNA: TGTGCCAGCAGTCCCGGACTAGCGGGAGCGGGAGAGCAGTTCTTC

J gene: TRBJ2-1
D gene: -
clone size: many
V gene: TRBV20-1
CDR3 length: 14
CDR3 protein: CSATRTRHRSEQFF
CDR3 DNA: TGCAGTGCTACCCGGACAAGACATAGAAGTGAGCAGTTCTTC

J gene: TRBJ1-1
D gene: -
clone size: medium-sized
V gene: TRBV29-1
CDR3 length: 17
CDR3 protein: CSVEGGEGRPMNTEAFF
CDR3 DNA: TGCAGCGTTGAAGGGGGGGAGGGAAGACCCATGAACACTGAAGCTTTCTTT

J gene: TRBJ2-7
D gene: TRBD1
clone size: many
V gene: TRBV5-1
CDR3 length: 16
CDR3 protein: CASSLALGGQTYEQYF
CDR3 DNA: TGCGCCAGCAGCTTGGCCTTAGGGGGACAGACCTACGAGCAGTACTTC

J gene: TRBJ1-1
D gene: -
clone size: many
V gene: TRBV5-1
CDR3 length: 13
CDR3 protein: CASSLDSPTEAFF
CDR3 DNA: TGCGCCAGCAGCCTTGACAGTCCCACTGAAGCTTTCTTT

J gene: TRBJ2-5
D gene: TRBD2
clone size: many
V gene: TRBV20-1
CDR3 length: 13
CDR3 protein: CSASGRARETQYF
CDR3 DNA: TGCAGTGCTAGCGGGAGGGCCCGGGAGACCCAGTACTTC

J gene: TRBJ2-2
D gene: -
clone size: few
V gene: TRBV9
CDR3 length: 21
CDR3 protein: CASSVAFERTPEEPNTGELFF
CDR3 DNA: TGTGCCAGCAGCGTAGCTTTCGAGAGGACCCCCGAGGAGCCTAACACCGGGGAGCTGTTTTTT

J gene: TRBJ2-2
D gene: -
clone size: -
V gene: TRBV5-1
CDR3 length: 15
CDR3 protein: CASTTRHVSAGELFF
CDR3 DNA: TGCGCCAGCACCACAAGACATGTTTCTGCCGGGGAGCTGTTTTTT

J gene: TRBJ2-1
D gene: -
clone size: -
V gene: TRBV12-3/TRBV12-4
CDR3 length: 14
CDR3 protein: CASTLLGANNEQFF
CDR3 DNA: TGTGCCAGCACCTTACTTGGAGCGAACAATGAGCAGTTCTTC

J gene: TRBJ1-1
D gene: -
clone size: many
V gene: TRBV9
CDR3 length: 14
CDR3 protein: CASSVRTENTEAFF
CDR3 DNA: TGTGCCAGCAGCGTACGGACGGAGAACACTGAAGCTTTCTTT

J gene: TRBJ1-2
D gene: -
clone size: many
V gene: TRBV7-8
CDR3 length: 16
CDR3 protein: CASSVLRGAGLYGYTF
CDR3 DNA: TGTGCCAGCAGCGTTTTGCGGGGGGCTGGTCTCTATGGCTACACCTTC

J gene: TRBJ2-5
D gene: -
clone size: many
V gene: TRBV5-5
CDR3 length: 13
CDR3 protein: CASSLSFVRTQYF
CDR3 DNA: TGTGCCAGCAGCTTGTCATTCGTGAGGACCCAGTACTTC

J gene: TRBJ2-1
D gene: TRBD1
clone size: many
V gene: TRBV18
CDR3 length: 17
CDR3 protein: CASSAPSIRTGRGEQFF
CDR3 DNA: TGTGCCAGCTCAGCACCATCTATTCGGACAGGCCGTGGTGAGCAGTTCTTC

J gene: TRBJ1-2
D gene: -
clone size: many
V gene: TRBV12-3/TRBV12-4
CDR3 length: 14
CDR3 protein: CASSFQGHNYGYTF
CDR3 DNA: TGTGCCAGCAGTTTTCAGGGGCACAACTATGGCTACACCTTC

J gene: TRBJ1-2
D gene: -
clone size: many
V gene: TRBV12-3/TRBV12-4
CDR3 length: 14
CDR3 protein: CASSLSQGSIGYTF
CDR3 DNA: TGTGCCAGCAGTTTGTCCCAGGGTTCGATTGGCTACACCTTC

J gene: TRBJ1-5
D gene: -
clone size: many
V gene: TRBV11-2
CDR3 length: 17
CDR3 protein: CASSRSGTPLGNQPQHF
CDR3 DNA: TGTGCCAGCAGCAGATCCGGGACACCCTTGGGCAATCAGCCCCAGCATTTT

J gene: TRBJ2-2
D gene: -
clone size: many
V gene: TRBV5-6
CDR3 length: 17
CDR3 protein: CASSTYRRGMNTGELFF
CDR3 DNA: TGTGCCAGCAGCACCTATAGGCGAGGAATGAACACCGGGGAGCTGTTTTTT

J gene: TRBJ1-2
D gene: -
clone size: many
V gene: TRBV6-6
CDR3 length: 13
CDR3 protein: CASRRVENDGYTF
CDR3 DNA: TGTGCCAGCCGGAGGGTGGAGAATGATGGCTACACCTTC

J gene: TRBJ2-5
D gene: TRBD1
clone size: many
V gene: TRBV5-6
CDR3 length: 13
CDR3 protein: CASTGTDQETQYF
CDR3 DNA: TGTGCCAGCACCGGGACAGATCAAGAGACCCAGTACTTC

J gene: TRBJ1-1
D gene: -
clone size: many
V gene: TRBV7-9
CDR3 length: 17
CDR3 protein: CASSLLVVGTRETEAFF
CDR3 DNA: TGTGCCAGCAGCTTACTAGTGGTTGGGACAAGGGAAACTGAAGCTTTCTTT

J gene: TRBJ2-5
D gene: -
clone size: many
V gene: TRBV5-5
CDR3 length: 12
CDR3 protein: CASSLVEETQYF
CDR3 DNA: TGTGCCAGCAGCTTGGTGGAAGAGACCCAGTACTTC

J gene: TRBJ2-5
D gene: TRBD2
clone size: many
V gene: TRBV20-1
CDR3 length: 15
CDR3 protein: CSASYPGLAGLTQYF
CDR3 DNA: TGCAGTGCTAGTTATCCGGGACTAGCGGGGTTGACCCAGTACTTC

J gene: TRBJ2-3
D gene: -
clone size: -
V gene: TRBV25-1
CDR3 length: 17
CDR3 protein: CASIDPSQDGPTDTQYF
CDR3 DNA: TGTGCCAGCATTGACCCTTCCCAGGACGGACCGACAGATACGCAGTATTTT

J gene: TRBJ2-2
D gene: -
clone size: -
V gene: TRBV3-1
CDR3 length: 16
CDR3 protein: CASSPTGRDNTGELFF
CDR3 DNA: TGTGCCAGCAGCCCCACCGGGCGGGATAACACCGGGGAGCTGTTTTTT

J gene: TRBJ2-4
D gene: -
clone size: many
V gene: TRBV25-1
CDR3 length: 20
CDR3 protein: CASSEFWGARDSLAKNIQYF
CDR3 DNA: TGTGCCAGCAGTGAATTCTGGGGGGCTCGGGACAGCCTAGCCAAAAACATTCAGTACTTC

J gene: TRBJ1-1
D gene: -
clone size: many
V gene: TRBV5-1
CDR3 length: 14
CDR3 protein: CASSAGELNTEAFF
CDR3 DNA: TGCGCCAGCAGCGCAGGAGAATTGAACACTGAAGCTTTCTTT

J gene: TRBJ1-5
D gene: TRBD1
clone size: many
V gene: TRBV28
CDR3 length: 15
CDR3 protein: CASSFFTGGHQPQHF
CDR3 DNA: TGTGCCAGCAGTTTTTTCACAGGGGGGCACCAGCCCCAGCATTTT

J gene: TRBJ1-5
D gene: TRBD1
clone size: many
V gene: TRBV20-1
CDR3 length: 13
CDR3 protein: CSAAGTEYQPQHF
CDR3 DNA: TGCAGTGCTGCCGGGACAGAGTATCAGCCCCAGCATTTT

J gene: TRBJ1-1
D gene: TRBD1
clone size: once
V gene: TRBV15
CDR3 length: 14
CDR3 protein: CATSRGQGDTEAFF
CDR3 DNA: TGTGCCACCAGCAGAGGACAGGGGGACACTGAAGCTTTCTTT

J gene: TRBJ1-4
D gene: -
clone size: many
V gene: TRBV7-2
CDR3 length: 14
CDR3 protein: CASSPGRTTEKLFF
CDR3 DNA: TGTGCCAGCAGCCCGGGACGGACTACTGAAAAACTGTTTTTT

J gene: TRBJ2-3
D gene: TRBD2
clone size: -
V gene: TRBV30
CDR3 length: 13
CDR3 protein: CAWMGLERDTQYF
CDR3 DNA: TGTGCCTGGATGGGACTAGAACGAGATACGCAGTATTTT

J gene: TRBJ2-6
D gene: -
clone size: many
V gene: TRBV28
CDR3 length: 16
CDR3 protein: CASSIQTPSGANVLTF
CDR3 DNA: TGTGCCAGCAGTATACAAACTCCCTCCGGGGCCAACGTCCTGACTTTC

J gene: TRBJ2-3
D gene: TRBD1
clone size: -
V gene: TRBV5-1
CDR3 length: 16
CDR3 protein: CASSLAGGADAETQYF
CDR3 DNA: TGCGCCAGCAGCTTGGCAGGGGGCGCGGACGCAGAGACGCAGTATTTT

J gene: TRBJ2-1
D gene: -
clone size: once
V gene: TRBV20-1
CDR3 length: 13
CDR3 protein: CSSRVGRYNEQFF
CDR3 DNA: TGCAGTTCTAGAGTTGGCAGATACAATGAGCAGTTCTTC

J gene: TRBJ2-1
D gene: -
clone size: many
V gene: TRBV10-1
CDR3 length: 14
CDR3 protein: CASSEVGVRVGQFF
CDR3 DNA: TGCGCCAGCAGTGAAGTTGGAGTCAGGGTGGGTCAGTTCTTC

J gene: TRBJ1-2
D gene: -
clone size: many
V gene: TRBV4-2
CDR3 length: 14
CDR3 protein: CASRFGWDNYGYTF
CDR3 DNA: TGTGCCAGCAGGTTCGGTTGGGACAACTATGGCTACACCTTC

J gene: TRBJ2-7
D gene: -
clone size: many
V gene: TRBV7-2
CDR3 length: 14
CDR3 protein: CASSFLGAVNEQYF
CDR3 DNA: TGTGCCAGCAGCTTCTTGGGGGCGGTCAACGAGCAGTACTTC

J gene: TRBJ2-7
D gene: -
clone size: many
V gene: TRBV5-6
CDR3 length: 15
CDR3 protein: CASSKRQAPRGEQYF
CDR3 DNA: TGTGCCAGCAGCAAAAGACAGGCCCCTCGGGGGGAGCAGTACTTC

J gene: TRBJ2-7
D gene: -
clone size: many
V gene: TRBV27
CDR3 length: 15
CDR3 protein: CASSLNPDLSYEQYF
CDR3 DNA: TGTGCCAGCAGTCTTAACCCGGATCTCTCCTACGAGCAGTACTTC

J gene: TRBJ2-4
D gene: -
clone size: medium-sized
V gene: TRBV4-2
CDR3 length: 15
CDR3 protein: CASSQPGGESNIQYF
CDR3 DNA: TGTGCCAGCAGCCAACCCGGGGGCGAAAGCAACATTCAGTACTTC

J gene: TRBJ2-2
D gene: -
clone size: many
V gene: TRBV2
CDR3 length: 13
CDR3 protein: CASSDLRGGELFF
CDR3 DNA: TGTGCCAGCAGTGATCTAAGAGGCGGGGAGCTGTTTTTT

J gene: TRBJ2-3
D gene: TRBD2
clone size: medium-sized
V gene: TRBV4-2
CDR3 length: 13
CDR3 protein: CASSQATGGPLYF
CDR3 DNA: TGTGCCAGCAGCCAAGCGACGGGGGGGCCTCTGTATTTT